At least ten counts were recorded for the clone carrying this TCR beta chain. Its antigen is still unknown. The data were taken from a study of CD8 T cells in ankylosing spondylitis. Study observations and caveats: Earlier authors reported some of these motif variants in reactive arthritis synovial fluid and blood. Disease-linked clones were reportedly significantly enriched in matched ankylosing spondylitis synovial fluid. Seemingly distinctive of ankylosing spondylitis blood was a TCR beta motif formed by eight highly homologous variants.

V was clipped by 1 base and J by 2 bases, with 9 bases between them. This CDR3 has 13 amino acids. Germline-derived CDR1 and CDR2 are DFQATT and SNEGSKA (reference sequence). Quantitative barcoded 5'-RACE was used to prepare TCR beta libraries. TCRdb ran MiXCR on the 5' RACE reads and lists one entry per CDR3 protein. The sample has 230,000 or so distinct CDR3 sequences; more than 15% are singletons. Sequenced input: blood, either unsorted or a sorted T cell fraction (not recorded which). The V call is TRBV20-1, the J call TRBJ2-7, with D uncertain. The receptor comes from a male donor with ankylosing spondylitis or in good health (not recorded which). CDR3: CSARGEDPYEQYF. Written as DNA, the CDR3 is TGCAGTGCTAGAGGCGAAGACCCCTACGAGCAGTACTTC.